One sample yielded the 11 T cell receptor beta chains listed below, sequenced in a study of T-cell reconstitution after alpha-beta-depleted transplantation in children. The library targeted TCRbeta and was prepared with unique molecular identifiers. In TCRdb, the PCR reads were re-called with MiXCR into one record per CDR3 protein. Among 350,000 to 450,000 distinct CDR3 sequences, about an eighth were seen once, and the ten largest hold around 4%. The sample in question was PBMCs, obtained from the stem cell graft. The receptor set was obtained from a human donor who donated a stem cell graft to a child with Fanconi anemia.

J is TRBJ1-6 and V is TRBV30; 7 bases match TRBD1. There are 14 residues in the CDR3. V lost 2 bases to trimming and J lost 6 bases; unmatched junction nucleotides: 4. CDR1 and CDR2 (germline): GTSNPN, SVGIG (reference sequence). CDR3 amino acids: CAWSKGASNSPLHF. CDR3 sequence (DNA): TGTGCCTGGAGTAAGGGGGCGAGTAATTCACCCCTCCACTTT.

The rearrangement uses TRBV5-1 and TRBJ2-2; possibly TRBD1 for D (6 bases). Trimming took off 3 bases at V and 8 bases at J, with 14 bases between the two ends. Germline V gene lookup returns CDR1 SGHRS and CDR2 YFSETQ. This CDR3 has 14 residues. CDR3 in amino acids: CASSYGTIDGELFF. As DNA, the CDR3 is TGCGCCAGCAGCTACGGGACAATCGATGGGGAGCTGTTTTTT.

This chain uses TRBV20-1 with TRBJ1-1; D perhaps matches TRBD1 (5 bases). Germline V gives CDR1 DFQATT, CDR2 SNEGSKA (reference sequence). CDR3 size: 15 residues. Between the trimmed V and J ends, which lost 2 bases and 6 bases, there was a span of 19 bases. CDR3 loop: CSARYGHRPDAEAFF. CDR3 coding DNA: TGCAGTGCTAGATACGGACACCGCCCGGACGCTGAAGCTTTCTTT.

In this sample, this clonotype turned up many times. This chain links TRBV6-2 or TRBV6-3 with TRBJ2-1, with 9 nucleotides matching TRBD1. Germline V gives CDR1 MNHEY, CDR2 SVGEGT. This CDR3 comprises 17 residues. V gave up 2 bases and J gave up 1 base; unmatched junction bases: 6. CDR3 DNA sequence: TGTGCCAGCAGTTACGCATCCGGGACAGGGTCCTACAATGAGCAGTTCTTC. It is translated as CASSYASGTGSYNEQFF.

In its sample, this clonotype was seen a few times. DNA for the CDR3: TGTGCCAGCAGTGCCTCGGACAGGCCGACCTACGAGCAGTACTTC. Translated, it gives CASSASDRPTYEQYF. The rearrangement links TRBV12-3 or TRBV12-4 to TRBJ2-7; 7 bases agree with TRBD1. V dropped 5 bases and J dropped 2; count of bases not matched to a gene: 9. CDR3 length: 15 residues.

The table lists this clonotype with many counts. The CDR3 bases are TGTGCCAGCAGTTCCGTGGGACCCGAGCAGTACTTC. Residues: CASSSVGPEQYF. V usage is TRBV7-9 and J usage is TRBJ2-7, with D possibly called TRBD1 or TRBD2 (5 bases each). V dropped 6 bases and J dropped 6 bases, with 12 bases sitting between them. The CDR3 consists of 12 residues. CDR1 SEHNR and CDR2 FQNEAQ come from the germline V gene (reference sequence). Based on the CDR3 plus reference TRBV7-9 and TRBJ2-7, the full variable domain is DTGVSQNPRHKITKRGQNVTFRCDPISEHNRLYWYRQTLGQGPEFLTYFQNEAQLEKSRLLSDRFSAERPKGSFSTLEIQRTEQGDSAMYLCASSSVGPEQYFGPGTRLTVT.

This clonotype was seen more than once but under ten times. Written as DNA, the CDR3 is TGTGCCAGCAGCTCCCTAAGGCACACTGAAGCTTTCTTT. Translating it yields CASSSLRHTEAFF. The chain couples TRBV7-6 to TRBJ1-1; D remains unclear. Trimming took off 4 bases at V and 3 bases at J, with 9 bases between the two ends. Germline V gives CDR1 SGHVS, CDR2 FNYEAQ. The CDR3 spans 13 residues.

The chain is built from TRBV5-1 and TRBJ2-2, with a tentative D call TRBD2 (6 bases). Germline V CDR1 and CDR2: SGHRS, YFSETQ. The CDR3 extends over 15 amino acids. V lost 4 bases, J lost 3 bases, and 13 bases lay in between. The CDR3 region has the DNA TGCGCCAGCAGCCCGGGGGTTAGCGACACCGGGGAGCTGTTTTTT. Its protein product is CASSPGVSDTGELFF.

This clonotype was seen more than once but under ten times. This chain's CDR3 is CASTLGQTNTEAFF. DNA of the CDR3: TGTGCCAGCACCCTGGGGCAGACGAACACTGAAGCTTTCTTT. V usage is TRBV7-8 and J usage is TRBJ1-1; D is perhaps TRBD1 (5 bases). Deletions cut 7 bases from V and 1 base from J, with 13 bases between. CDR3 length: 14 amino acids. CDR1 is SGHVS and CDR2 is FQNEAQ in the germline V gene.

The chain joins TRBV24-1 to TRBJ2-7, with a possible D match to TRBD2 (5 bases). The V gene's germline CDR1 is KGHDR and CDR2 SFDVKD. The CDR3 runs 13 residues. The V and J ends lost 5 bases and 0 bases respectively, with 7 bases between them. Written as DNA, the CDR3 is TGTGCCACCAGTGCGGGGAACTCCTACGAGCAGTACTTC. The encoded protein is CATSAGNSYEQYF.

The chain employs TRBV12-3 or TRBV12-4 and TRBJ2-6, with 9 nucleotides matching TRBD1. The CDR3 runs to 18 residues. Unmatched junction bases numbered 10, after V lost 3 bases and J lost 4 bases. The CDR3 region has the DNA TGTGCCAGCAGTTTCATTCCGGGACAGGGATCAGGGGCCAACGTCCTGACTTTC. This translates into CASSFIPGQGSGANVLTF.